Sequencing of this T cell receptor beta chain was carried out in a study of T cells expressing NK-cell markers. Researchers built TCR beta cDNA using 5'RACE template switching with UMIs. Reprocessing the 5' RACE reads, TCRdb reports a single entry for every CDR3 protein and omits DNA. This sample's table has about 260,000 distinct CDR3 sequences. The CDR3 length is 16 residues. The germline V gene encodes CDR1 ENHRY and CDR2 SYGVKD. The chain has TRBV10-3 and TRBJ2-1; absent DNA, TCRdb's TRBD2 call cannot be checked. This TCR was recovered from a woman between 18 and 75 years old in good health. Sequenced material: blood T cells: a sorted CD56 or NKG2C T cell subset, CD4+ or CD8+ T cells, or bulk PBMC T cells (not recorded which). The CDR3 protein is CAISESSSGGPNEQFF.